The source of this TCR beta chain is a study of T cell changes during pregnancy in multiple sclerosis. V dropped 2 bases and J dropped 3 bases, with 22 bases sitting between them. Germline CDR1 is SEHNR and CDR2 is FQNEAQ (reference sequence). CDR3 length: 18 residues. Method: immunoSEQ multiplex PCR; TCRdb's copy keeps in-frame clones and lacks some. This table has 14,000 to 15,000 clones, about 86% appearing once. The sequences come from CD8+ T cells from peripheral blood mononuclear cells, collected in the first trimester of pregnancy. The chain employs TRBV7-9 and TRBJ1-1, with TRBD1 as a possible D gene (6 bases). The receptor's source is a female donor with multiple sclerosis, enrolled in a pregnancy study. The CDR3, as DNA: TGTGCCAGCAGCTTATCGGGGGGCAGGGGATTCGCGGACACTGAAGCTTTCTTT. Its translation is CASSLSGGRGFADTEAFF.